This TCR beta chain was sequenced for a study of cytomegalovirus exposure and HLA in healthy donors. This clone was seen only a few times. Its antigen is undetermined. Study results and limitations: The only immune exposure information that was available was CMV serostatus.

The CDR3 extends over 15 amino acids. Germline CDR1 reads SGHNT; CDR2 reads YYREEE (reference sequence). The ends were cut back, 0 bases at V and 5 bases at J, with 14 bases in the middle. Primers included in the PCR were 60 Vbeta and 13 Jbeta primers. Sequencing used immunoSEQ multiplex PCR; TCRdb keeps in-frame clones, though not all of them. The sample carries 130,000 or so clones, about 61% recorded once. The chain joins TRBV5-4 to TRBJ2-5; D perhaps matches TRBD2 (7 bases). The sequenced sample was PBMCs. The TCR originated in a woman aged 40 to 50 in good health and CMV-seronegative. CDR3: CASSLVGGAGETQYF. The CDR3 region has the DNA TGTGCCAGCAGCTTGGTTGGGGGGGCAGGGGAGACCCAGTACTTC. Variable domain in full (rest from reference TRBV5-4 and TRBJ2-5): ETGVTQSPTHLIKTRGQQVTLRCSSQSGHNTVSWYQQALGQGPQFIFQYYREEENGRGNFPPRFSGLQFPNYSSELNVNALELDDSALYLCASSLVGGAGETQYFGPGTRLLVL.